The next 12 T cell receptor beta chains were all read from a single sample in a study of CD8+ T cells in alopecia areata. Reverse transcribed after extraction, RNA yielded cDNA as the sequencing template. The table came from immunoSEQ multiplex PCR; TCRdb's copy has only in-frame clones and leaves some out. The sample carries about 97,000 clones, 55% to 70% recorded once. Treatment meaning: oral pan-JAK inhibitor, 5-10 mg twice daily. Sequencing used CD8+ T cells sorted from blood, obtained at approximately week 60, from a patient treated with tofacitinib. The receptor set was obtained from a human donor with alopecia areata.

This clone was counted between two and nine times. The chain is built from TRBV12-5 and TRBJ2-7, with D unresolved. The CDR3 totals 14 residues. V shed 2 bases and J shed 5 bases, with 13 bases lying between them. Germline CDR1 LGHNT, CDR2 FRNRAP. The CDR3 coding sequence is TGTGCTAGTGGTTTGTTTCCGGGTCCAGACGAGCAGTACTTC. Encoded protein: CASGLFPGPDEQYF.

This clone was detected once. The chain carries TRBV11-2 and TRBJ2-5; 12 bases are a match to TRBD2. Trimming cost V 3 bases and J 5 bases; bases outside gene matches: 7. CDR3 length: 16 amino acids. Germline CDR1 and CDR2: SGHAT and FQNNGV. CDR3 in amino acids: CASSFSSGGVLETQYF. For the CDR3, the DNA is TGTGCCAGCAGCTTCTCTAGCGGGGGGGTTCTGGAGACCCAGTACTTC.

The chain joins TRBV27 to TRBJ2-7; D is unresolved. V lost 5 bases to trimming and J lost 5 bases, with 13 bases between them. CDR1 MNHEY and CDR2 SMNVEV come from the germline V gene (reference sequence). The CDR3 is 13 residues long. CDR3 DNA sequence: TGTGCCAGCAGTCACCCGGCCTTGAACGAGCAGTACTTC. It encodes CASSHPALNEQYF.

The chain combines TRBV9 with TRBJ2-1; tentatively, D is TRBD2 (6 bases). The CDR3 loop spans 15 amino acids. Trimming left V 0 bases short and J 4 bases short, with 11 bases between. The germline CDR1 and CDR2 sequences are SGDLS and YYNGEE. CDR3 in amino acids: CASSVGSGGYNEQFF. CDR3 DNA: TGTGCCAGCAGCGTAGGTAGCGGAGGATACAATGAGCAGTTCTTC.

The rearrangement links TRBV7-8 to TRBJ2-1; no reliable D call. V was clipped by 7 bases and J by 4 bases, with 11 bases between them. Looked up from germline, CDR1 is SGHVS and CDR2 is FQNEAQ. The CDR3 is 13 residues long. The CDR3 is CASNEALYNEQFF. CDR3 in DNA: TGTGCCAGCAACGAGGCCCTTTACAATGAGCAGTTCTTC.

V and J are TRBV11-3 and TRBJ2-3, with D uncertain. The germline V gene encodes CDR1 SGHNT and CDR2 YENEEA. Deletions cut 5 bases from V and 4 bases from J, with 19 bases between. There are 16 residues in the CDR3. DNA of the CDR3: TGTGCCAGCAGCCGTCTCCGGGTTTACGTACCAGATACGCAGTATTTT. This encodes CASSRLRVYVPDTQYF.

The chain has TRBV2 and TRBJ2-1; D unclear. The CDR3 length is 15 residues. Germline V lookup: CDR1 SNHLY, CDR2 FYNNEI. V gave up 4 bases and J gave up 4 bases, with 14 bases separating them. Here the CDR3 reads CASSGAESVYNEQFF. The CDR3 DNA reads as TGTGCCAGCAGTGGGGCGGAGTCTGTGTACAATGAGCAGTTCTTC.

The chain uses TRBV13 and TRBJ2-7, with D possibly matching TRBD1 (5 bases). CDR3 length: 13 residues. Trimming cost V 7 bases and J 3 bases, with 13 bases left between them. Germline V CDR1 and CDR2: PRHDT, FYEKMQ (reference sequence). The DNA for the CDR3 is TGTGCCAGCACTTGGGGAAGGGGCTACGAGCAGTACTTC. Encoded protein: CASTWGRGYEQYF.

J is TRBJ2-3 and V is TRBV2, with 12 bases fitting TRBD2. The CDR3 has 17 residues. The ends lost 5 bases at V and 2 bases at J; junction bases unmatched: 8. Germline V CDR1 and CDR2: SNHLY, FYNNEI. CDR3 sequence: CASSRTTSGGYTDTQYF. The CDR3 coding sequence is TGTGCCAGCAGTAGAACGACTAGCGGGGGATACACAGATACGCAGTATTTT.

This chain uses TRBV27 with TRBJ2-7, with 9 nucleotides matching TRBD1. Germline V CDR1 and CDR2: MNHEY, SMNVEV (reference sequence). This CDR3 is 14 amino acids long. V was pared by 5 bases and J by 6 bases, with 8 bases of the junction left unmatched. The CDR3 protein is CASSPTGQGREQYF. DNA of the CDR3: TGTGCCAGCAGTCCGACCGGACAGGGGCGCGAGCAGTACTTC.

As to this clone: The same CDR3 can be traced to other DNA sequences in this sample. This chain uses TRBV13 with TRBJ2-7; the D is unclear. In germline, CDR1 is PRHDT, CDR2 FYEKMQ (reference sequence). The CDR3 runs 12 residues. Trimming left V 0 bases short and J 7 bases short, with 7 bases between. DNA for the CDR3: TGTGCCAGCAGCTTAGGAAGATCAGAGCAGTACTTC. This gives the protein CASSLGRSEQYF.

V usage is TRBV19 and J usage is TRBJ1-6, with D hard to call. This CDR3 is built from 18 residues. V was cut by 6 bases and J by 2 bases, with 20 bases left in between. Germline V gives CDR1 LNHDA, CDR2 SQIVND (reference sequence). This CDR3 is CASSDTLWMRAYNSPLHF. CDR3 DNA sequence: TGTGCCAGTAGCGATACCCTTTGGATGAGGGCCTATAATTCACCCCTCCACTTT. The whole variable domain, filled in from reference TRBV19 and TRBJ1-6, reads DGGITQSPKYLFRKEGQNVTLSCEQNLNHDAMYWYRQDPGQGLRLIYYSQIVNDFQKGDIAEGYSVSREKKESFPLTVTSAQKNPTAFYLCASSDTLWMRAYNSPLHFGNGTRLTVT.